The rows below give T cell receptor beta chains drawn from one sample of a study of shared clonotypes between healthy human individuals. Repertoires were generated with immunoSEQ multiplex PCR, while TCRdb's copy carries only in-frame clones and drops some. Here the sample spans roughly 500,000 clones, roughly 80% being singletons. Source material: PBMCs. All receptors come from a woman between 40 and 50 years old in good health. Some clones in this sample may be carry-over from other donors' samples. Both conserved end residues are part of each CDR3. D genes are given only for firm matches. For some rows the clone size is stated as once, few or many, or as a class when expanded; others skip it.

TGCGCCAGCAGCTTGGATAGTCTCCGCTCCTACGAGCAGTACTTC	CASSLDSLRSYEQYF	TRBV5-1	TRBJ2-7	once	NA
TGTGCCAGCAGCTTAGGGCCAGTTATTACAGATACGCAGTATTTT	CASSLGPVITDTQYF	TRBV7-3	TRBJ2-3	NA	NA
TGTGCCAGCATCCCACAGGGTACCCTAAGAGGGGAGCAGTACTTC	CASIPQGTLRGEQYF	TRBV7-2	TRBJ2-7	NA	NA
TGTGCCAGCAGCCGCGCCTCCCTAAGCTCCGAGCAGTACTTC	CASSRASLSSEQYF	TRBV5-4	TRBJ2-7	NA	NA
TGTGCCAGTAGTATACGTGATCAGGCGGGGGAACAGCCCCAGCATTTT	CASSIRDQAGEQPQHF	TRBV19	TRBJ1-5	NA	NA
TGTGCCAGCAGCTCCACTAGCGGGGCCTACAATGAGCAGTTCTTC	CASSSTSGAYNEQFF	TRBV5-6	TRBJ2-1	NA	TRBD2
TGCGCCAGCAGCTTGGTTGGGAATCAGCCCCAGCATTTT	CASSLVGNQPQHF	TRBV5-1	TRBJ1-5	NA	NA
TGTGCCAGCAGCTTAGGGCTAGCGGAGGGAAATGAGCAGTTCTTC	CASSLGLAEGNEQFF	TRBV7-3	TRBJ2-1	NA	TRBD2
TGTGCCAGCAGTTTAAGGGCCTACTACGAGCAGTACTTC	CASSLRAYYEQYF	TRBV27	TRBJ2-7	few	NA
TGCGCCAGCAGGGGGTTAGCGGGAACAGATACGCAGTATTTT	CASRGLAGTDTQYF	TRBV5-1	TRBJ2-3	few	TRBD2
TGTGCCAGCTCACCAAGCGGGAGGGATACGCAGTATTTT	CASSPSGRDTQYF	TRBV18	TRBJ2-3	NA	TRBD2
TGCGCCAGCAGCGAACAGGGGAACACTGAAGCTTTCTTT	CASSEQGNTEAFF	TRBV5-1	TRBJ1-1	NA	NA
TGTGCCATCAATAGGGACAGGGCAGAGACCCAGTACTTC	CAINRDRAETQYF	TRBV10-3	TRBJ2-5	NA	TRBD1
TGTGCCACCAGCAGAGACCTGTGGCAAAGGGTGTCGGGGGAGCAGTACTTC	CATSRDLWQRVSGEQYF	TRBV15	TRBJ2-5	NA	NA
TGCGCCAGCAGCTTGGAGATTTGGGAAGAGACCCAGTACTTC	CASSLEIWEETQYF	TRBV5-1	TRBJ2-5	NA	NA
TGTGCCAGCAGTGAAAGGCATGGGCCCGAAGGGACCCAGTACTTC	CASSERHGPEGTQYF	TRBV2	TRBJ2-5	NA	NA
TGTGCCAGCAGTAGGTTCGGATCGGGCCTAGTCTCTGGGGCCAACGTCCTGACTTTC	CASSRFGSGLVSGANVLTF	TRBV7-9	TRBJ2-6	NA	NA
TGCGCCAGCAGCTGGACTAGCGGGACCTACGAGCAGTACTTC	CASSWTSGTYEQYF	TRBV5-1	TRBJ2-7	NA	TRBD2
TGTGCCAGCTCAACTAGGGACAGGGCGGATGAAGCTTTCTTT	CASSTRDRADEAFF	TRBV18	TRBJ1-1	NA	TRBD1
TGTGCCAGCAGCCTAGATGGGGTACTTGACGAGCAGTACTTC	CASSLDGVLDEQYF	TRBV7-8	TRBJ2-7	few	NA
TGTGCCAGCAGCTCCCGTCCGGGACAGGAGTATGAAAAACTGTTTTTT	CASSSRPGQEYEKLFF	TRBV7-6	TRBJ1-4	once	TRBD1
TGTGCCAGTAGTCCCGCCGGAAGTGGCTACACCTTC	CASSPAGSGYTF	TRBV19	TRBJ1-2	NA	NA
TGTGCCAGTAGGTTAGATGGGAGTCGGAATGAGCAGTTCTTC	CASRLDGSRNEQFF	TRBV19	TRBJ2-1	once	NA
TGTGCCAGCAGTTACGGACAGGACTCCTACGAGCAGTACTTC	CASSYGQDSYEQYF	TRBV6-6	TRBJ2-7	NA	TRBD1
TGTGCCAGCAGTTTACGGTCTTCTGGGGGGGGGAGCAATCAGCCCCAGCATTTT	CASSLRSSGGGSNQPQHF	TRBV28	TRBJ1-5	NA	NA
TGCGCCAGCAGCCACCCAGGGTCGGGCTATGGCTACACCTTC	CASSHPGSGYGYTF	TRBV4-1	TRBJ1-2	NA	NA
TGTGCCAGCAGATCGGCACCGAACACTGAAGCTTTCTTT	CASRSAPNTEAFF	TRBV13	TRBJ1-1	NA	NA
TGTGCCAGCTCACCTAGGACAAGGGAAGAGACCCAGTACTTC	CASSPRTREETQYF	TRBV18	TRBJ2-5	NA	NA
TGTGCCAGCAGCTTCGGCCACGAGCAGTACTTC	CASSFGHEQYF	TRBV11-1	TRBJ2-7	many	NA
TGTGCCTGGAGTGTACCCGATGGAACTGAAGCTTTCTTT	CAWSVPDGTEAFF	TRBV30	TRBJ1-1	NA	NA
TGTGCCAGCAGTGGCTTGACAGGGACCACAGATACGCAGTATTTT	CASSGLTGTTDTQYF	TRBV6-1	TRBJ2-3	NA	TRBD1
TGTGCCAGCAGTTTATGCGTCCAGGGAGGAGATACGGGCGAGCAGTACTTC	CASSLCVQGGDTGEQYF	TRBV28	TRBJ2-7	NA	NA
TGTGCCAGCAGGGCGACAGGGGGCGGTGAGCAGTTCTTC	CASRATGGGEQFF	TRBV7-2	TRBJ2-1	NA	TRBD1
TGCGCCAGCAGTTCTTTTAACAGGGGAAGCGAGCAGTACTTC	CASSSFNRGSEQYF	TRBV5-1	TRBJ2-7	NA	TRBD1
TGTGCCAGCTCACCGTCCGGGACAGCTAAAGAGACCCAGTACTTC	CASSPSGTAKETQYF	TRBV18	TRBJ2-5	many	TRBD1
TGTGCCAGCTCACCACCCGCCGGGCGGCGCGGAGCGCAGTATTTT	CASSPPAGRRGAQYF	TRBV18	TRBJ2-3	few	NA
TGTGCCAGCAGCACCGGTCTAGGGGGGGGCTATGGCTACACCTTC	CASSTGLGGGYGYTF	TRBV7-2	TRBJ1-2	NA	NA
TGCGCCAGCAGCCAACCTTCCAGCGGGAGCTCCGGGGAGCTGTTTTTT	CASSQPSSGSSGELFF	TRBV4-1	TRBJ2-2	NA	TRBD2
TGTGCCAGCTCACCCTCCCGTTTACAGAACACCGGGGAGCTGTTTTTT	CASSPSRLQNTGELFF	TRBV18	TRBJ2-2	NA	NA
TGCGCCAGCAGCTTAATTTCACCAGCAAACCACCAAGAGACCCAGTACTTC	CASSLISPANHQETQYF	TRBV5-1	TRBJ2-5	NA	NA
TGTGCCAGCAGCTTGACAGGGGAATACGAGCAGTACTTC	CASSLTGEYEQYF	TRBV7-8	TRBJ2-7	once	TRBD1
TGTGCCAGCAGCTTAGAGGCGGGAGGGCCCGATGAGCAGTTCTTC	CASSLEAGGPDEQFF	TRBV7-9	TRBJ2-1	NA	TRBD2
TGTGCCAGTAGTATTCCGGGAGCGGGCACCGGGGAGCTGTTTTTT	CASSIPGAGTGELFF	TRBV19	TRBJ2-2	NA	NA
TGCGCCAGCAGCAGACAGACAGGCGAAGAGACCCAGTACTTC	CASSRQTGEETQYF	TRBV5-1	TRBJ2-5	once	NA
TGTGCCAGCAGCTTGGTTAGCGGGGCCCACACAGATACGCAGTATTTT	CASSLVSGAHTDTQYF	TRBV7-9	TRBJ2-3	few	TRBD2
TGTGCCAGCTCACCGGGACTAGCGGGAGGGACATACAATGAGCAGTTCTTC	CASSPGLAGGTYNEQFF	TRBV18	TRBJ2-1	once	TRBD2
TGTGCCAGCAGCCCGCCCCCCAGGGAAAGAGTAACCGCTGAAGCTTTCTTT	CASSPPPRERVTAEAFF	TRBV21-1	TRBJ1-1	NA	NA
TGTGCCACCAGCAGGGAGGGCGCTAAGGGTGAAAAACTGTTTTTT	CATSREGAKGEKLFF	TRBV15	TRBJ1-4	NA	NA
TGTGCCAGCAGCTTAGGAGGGGTGGTCACAGATACGCAGTATTTT	CASSLGGVVTDTQYF	TRBV7-2	TRBJ2-3	NA	NA
TGTGCCAGCAGCCGTCGCGGGACTAGCGGTAGCACAGATACGCAGTATTTT	CASSRRGTSGSTDTQYF	TRBV7-3	TRBJ2-3	NA	TRBD2